This T cell receptor beta chain was observed in a study of shared clonotypes between healthy human individuals. Regarding the study as a whole: The study found about 5% of naive CD4 clonotypes shared across several donors.

Naive CD8 isolation took CD45RO-negative cells positively selected for CCR7 and excluded terminally differentiated effector memory CD45RA+ cells. Healthy adults negative for HIV, lacking recent acute infections or vaccinations, served as donors. The CDR3 has 13 residues. Unmatched junction bases numbered 2, after V lost 3 bases and J lost 1 base. Germline CDR1 GTSNPN, CDR2 SVGIG (reference sequence). The assay used deep level. Libraries were prepared by immunoSEQ multiplex PCR; TCRdb keeps only in-frame clonotypes and omits some of them. This table has over 2,000,000 clones, just over 90% appearing once. As concerns this clone: Its antigen is not known.

The chain combines TRBV30 with TRBJ2-7; 8 bases are a match to TRBD1. This sequence originates from a man younger than 35 in good health. Some clones in this sample may be carry-over from other donors' samples. Sequenced material: naive CD8+ T cells from PBMCs. Written as DNA, the CDR3 is TGTGCCTGGAGAGGGACAGGTTCCTACGAGCAGTACTTC. Its protein product is CAWRGTGSYEQYF.